A single sample gave rise to the 4 T cell receptor beta chains below, sequenced in a study of blood T cell repertoires in COVID-19. Method: immunoSEQ multiplex PCR; TCRdb's copy keeps in-frame clones and lacks some. Among roughly 150,000 clones, roughly 88% were seen once, and the ten largest hold just over 9.5%. The sample was peripheral blood. These receptors were obtained from a woman aged 45-60 years with acute or convalescent COVID-19.

V and J are TRBV27 and TRBJ2-5, with TRBD2 identical over 10 bases. This CDR3 is built from 17 residues. With 9 bases clipped from V and 4 bases from J, the junction kept 17 bases outside the gene matches. Looked up from germline, CDR1 is MNHEY and CDR2 is SMNVEV (reference sequence). CDR3 bases: TGTGCCAGGTGCGGTGGTCTAGCGGGAGATAGAAGAGAGACCCAGTACTTC. Residues: CARCGGLAGDRRETQYF.

The chain is built from TRBV4-2 and TRBJ1-4, with 7 positions matching TRBD1. The trim removed 0 bases at V and 7 bases at J, leaving 11 bases unmatched. Germline loops: CDR1 LGHNA, CDR2 YNFKEQ. CDR3 length: 17 residues. The CDR3 nucleotides are TGTGCCAGCAGCCAAGATAGGAACAGGGGAAAAATTGAAAAACTGTTTTTT. Protein: CASSQDRNRGKIEKLFF.

The J gene is TRBJ2-5, the V gene TRBV4-3, with TRBD1 matching 7 bases. This CDR3 comprises 15 residues. Germline V lookup: CDR1 LGHNA, CDR2 YSLEER. The trim removed 4 bases at V and 2 bases at J, leaving 7 bases unmatched. CDR3 loop: CASSLWDRTQETQYF. CDR3 in DNA: TGCGCCAGCAGCCTTTGGGACAGAACACAAGAGACCCAGTACTTC.

V usage is TRBV5-6 and J usage is TRBJ2-7; 10 bases map to TRBD1. Trimming at V came to 3 bases and at J to 9 bases, leaving 9 bases not matched to a gene. The germline V gene has CDR1 SGHDT and CDR2 YYEEEE. The CDR3 runs 14 residues. The CDR3 DNA reads TGTGCCAGCAGCTCCGGGACAGGGGTTTTAGGGCAGTACTTC. It is translated as CASSSGTGVLGQYF.